This T cell receptor (beta chain) originates from a study of blood T cell repertoires in COVID-19. Looking at the study overall: The cDNA or gDNA used as material had been derived from T cells, B-cell-depleted T cells, or PBMCs.

There are 11 residues in the CDR3. Trimming took 6 bases from V and 6 from J, leaving 8 bases between them. Looked up from germline, CDR1 is SGHTA and CDR2 is FQGTGA. In the original workflow: Estimation of nucleated cell counts relied on the amplification of reference gene primers. Assay used: immunoSEQ multiplex PCR; TCRdb lists only in-frame clones, some missing. V and J calls plus clone size are reproduced from that table; the DNA served to infer D and trimming. The top ten hold 9.5% to 10% of the sample, which has roughly 100,000 clones, about 83% seen once. J is TRBJ1-1 and V is TRBV7-3; D remains ambiguous. The sequencing input was peripheral blood. The TCR sequence derives from a man aged 40-49 years with active or convalescent COVID-19. Here the CDR3 DNA reads TGTGCCAGCAGTATTATTGCTGAAGCTTTCTTT. Protein product: CASSIIAEAFF.